The clone carrying this T cell receptor beta chain was counted a few times. This sample is part of a study of CD8 T cells in ankylosing spondylitis. MiXCR was run by TCRdb on the 5' RACE reads, yielding one entry per CDR3 protein. The top ten clones hold 0.6% to 0.75% of a sample with a few hundred thousand distinct CDR3 sequences, roughly 25% of them seen once. CDR3 length equals 13 residues. The V and J ends lost 5 bases and 2 bases, in that order; junction bases with no gene match: 6. Germline V lookup: CDR1 DFQATT, CDR2 SNEGSKA (reference sequence). The sample consisted of blood, either unsorted or a sorted T cell fraction (not recorded which). This receptor was taken from a male donor with ankylosing spondylitis or in good health (not recorded which). The chain uses TRBV20-1 and TRBJ2-7, with TRBD1 matching 7 bases. CDR3 residues: CSASTGNAYEQYF. CDR3 bases: TGCAGTGCTTCGACAGGGAACGCCTACGAGCAGTACTTC.